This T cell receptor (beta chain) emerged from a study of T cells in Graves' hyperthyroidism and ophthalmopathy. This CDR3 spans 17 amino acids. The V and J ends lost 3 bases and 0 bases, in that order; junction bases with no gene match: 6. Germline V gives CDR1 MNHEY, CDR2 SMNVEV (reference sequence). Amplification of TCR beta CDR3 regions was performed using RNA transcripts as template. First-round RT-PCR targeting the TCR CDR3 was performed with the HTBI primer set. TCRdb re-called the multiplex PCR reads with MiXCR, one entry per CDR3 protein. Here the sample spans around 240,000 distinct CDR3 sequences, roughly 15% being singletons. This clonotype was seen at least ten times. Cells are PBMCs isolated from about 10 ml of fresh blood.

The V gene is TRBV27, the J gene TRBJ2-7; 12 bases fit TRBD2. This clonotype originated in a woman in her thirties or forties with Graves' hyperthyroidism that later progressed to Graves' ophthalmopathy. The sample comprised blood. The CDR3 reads CASSFQWTSGNSYEQYF. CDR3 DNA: TGTGCCAGCAGTTTCCAATGGACTAGCGGGAACTCCTACGAGCAGTACTTC.